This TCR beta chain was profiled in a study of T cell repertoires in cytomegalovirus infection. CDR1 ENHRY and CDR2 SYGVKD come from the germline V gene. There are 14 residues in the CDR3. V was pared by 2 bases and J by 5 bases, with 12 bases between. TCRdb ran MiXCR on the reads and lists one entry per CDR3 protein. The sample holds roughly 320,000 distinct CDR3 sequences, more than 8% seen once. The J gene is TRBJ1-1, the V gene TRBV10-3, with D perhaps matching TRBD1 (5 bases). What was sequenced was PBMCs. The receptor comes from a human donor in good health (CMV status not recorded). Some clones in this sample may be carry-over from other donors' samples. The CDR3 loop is CAISERAGRTEAFF. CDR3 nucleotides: TGTGCCATCAGTGAGCGGGCAGGGCGGACTGAAGCTTTCTTT.